This T cell receptor (beta chain) derives from a study of T cells after posttransplantation cyclophosphamide. CDR1 and CDR2 (germline): SEHNR, FQNEAQ (reference sequence). With 0 bases removed from V and 2 bases from J, the gap between germline ends came to 13 bases. This CDR3 is built from 16 residues. This clone is large. The repertoire was sequenced with immunoSEQ multiplex PCR; TCRdb's copy has only in-frame clones and lacks some. This sample carries some 7,500 clones, none of them present only once. Busulfan-fludarabine conditioning, marrow transplant, and cyclophosphamide on days +3 and +4 were administered.

The source is a male patient between 18 and 35 years old who received an allogeneic stem cell transplant from an unrelated donor, was CMV-positive, and had acute and chronic GVHD. Some of the T cells might come from the graft donor. The sample consisted of PBMCs, taken after allogeneic stem cell transplant with posttransplant cyclophosphamide. The chain combines TRBV7-9 with TRBJ1-1; D remains unclear. This chain's CDR3 is CASSLAGVLENTEAFF. The CDR3 DNA reads TGTGCCAGCAGCTTAGCTGGAGTGCTGGAAAACACTGAAGCTTTCTTT.